The subject of this entry is one T cell receptor (beta chain). These data come from a study of control samples from healthy donors and cancer patients. Trimming left V 6 bases short and J 5 bases short, with 5 bases between. There are 11 residues in the CDR3. Profiled with immunoSEQ multiplex PCR; TCRdb holds only in-frame clones, not every one. The sample has some 130,000 clones, about 95% seen once; the top ten hold less than 4%. The sequence was collected from a man between 25 and 39 years old in good health. V gene TRBV12-3 or TRBV12-4 combines with J gene TRBJ2-1; tentatively, D is TRBD1 or TRBD2 (5 bases each). The sequencing sample was made of blood. CDR3 in DNA: TGTGCCAGCAGGGGGGACAATGAGCAGTTCTTC. Protein sequence: CASRGDNEQFF.